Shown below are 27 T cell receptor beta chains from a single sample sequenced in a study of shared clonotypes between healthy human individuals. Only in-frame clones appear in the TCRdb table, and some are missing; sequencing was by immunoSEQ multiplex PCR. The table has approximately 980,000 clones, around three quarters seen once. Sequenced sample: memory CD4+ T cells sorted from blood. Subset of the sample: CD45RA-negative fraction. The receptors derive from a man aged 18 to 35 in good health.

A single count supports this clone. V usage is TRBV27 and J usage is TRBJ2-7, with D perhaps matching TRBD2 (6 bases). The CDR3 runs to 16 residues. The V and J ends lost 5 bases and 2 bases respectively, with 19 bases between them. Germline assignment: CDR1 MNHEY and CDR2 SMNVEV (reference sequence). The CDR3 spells CASSPSAGKWAYEQYF. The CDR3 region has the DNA TGTGCCAGCAGTCCCTCGGCGGGAAAGTGGGCCTACGAGCAGTACTTC.

The CDR3 loop reads CAMPRTGWNSPLHF. CDR3 coding DNA: TGTGCCATGCCACGGACAGGGTGGAATTCACCCCTCCACTTT. V gene TRBV10-3 combines with J gene TRBJ1-6; 8 positions agree with TRBD1. In germline, CDR1 is ENHRY, CDR2 SYGVKD. The CDR3 contains 14 residues. The J segment lost 7 bases and the V segment lost 9 bases, leaving 8 bases of the junction unmatched.

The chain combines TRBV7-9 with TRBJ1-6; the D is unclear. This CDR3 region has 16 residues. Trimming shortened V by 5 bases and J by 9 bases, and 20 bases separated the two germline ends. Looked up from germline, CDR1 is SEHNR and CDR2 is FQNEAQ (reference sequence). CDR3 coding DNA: TGTGCCAGCAGCCTAGATCGGACCGATGGGAGTTCACCCCTCCACTTT. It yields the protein CASSLDRTDGSSPLHF.

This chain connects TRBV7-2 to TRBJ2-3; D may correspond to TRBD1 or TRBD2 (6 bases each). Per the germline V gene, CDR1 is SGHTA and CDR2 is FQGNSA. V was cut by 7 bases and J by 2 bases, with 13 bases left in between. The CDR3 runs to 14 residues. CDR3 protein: CASTKRGATDTQYF. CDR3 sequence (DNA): TGTGCCAGCACGAAGAGGGGGGCCACAGATACGCAGTATTTT.

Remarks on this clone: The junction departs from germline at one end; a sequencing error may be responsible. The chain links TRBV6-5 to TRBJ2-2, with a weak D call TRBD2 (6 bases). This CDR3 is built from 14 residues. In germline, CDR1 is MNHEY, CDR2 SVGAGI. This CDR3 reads CASSGTPNAGELFF. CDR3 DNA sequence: TGTGCCAGCAGCGGGACTCCGAACGCCGGGGAGCTGTTTTTT.

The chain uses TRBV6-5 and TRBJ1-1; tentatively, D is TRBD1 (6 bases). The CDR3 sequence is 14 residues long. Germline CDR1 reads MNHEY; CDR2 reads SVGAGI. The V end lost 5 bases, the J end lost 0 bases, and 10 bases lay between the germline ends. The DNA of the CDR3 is TGTGCCAGCAGTACAGGGCTTTTGAACACTGAAGCTTTCTTT. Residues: CASSTGLLNTEAFF.

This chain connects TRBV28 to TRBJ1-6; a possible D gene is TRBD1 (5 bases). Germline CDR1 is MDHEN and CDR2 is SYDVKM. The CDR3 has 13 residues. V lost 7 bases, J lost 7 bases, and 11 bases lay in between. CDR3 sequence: CASTGGGNSPLHF. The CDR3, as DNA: TGTGCCAGCACAGGTGGGGGAAATTCACCCCTCCACTTT.

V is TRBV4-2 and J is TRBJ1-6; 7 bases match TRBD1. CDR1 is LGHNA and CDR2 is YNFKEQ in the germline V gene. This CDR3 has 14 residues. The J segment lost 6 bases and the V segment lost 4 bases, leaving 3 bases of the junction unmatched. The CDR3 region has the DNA TGTGCCAGCAGCCCCGACAGGGCTAATTCACCCCTCCACTTT. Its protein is CASSPDRANSPLHF.

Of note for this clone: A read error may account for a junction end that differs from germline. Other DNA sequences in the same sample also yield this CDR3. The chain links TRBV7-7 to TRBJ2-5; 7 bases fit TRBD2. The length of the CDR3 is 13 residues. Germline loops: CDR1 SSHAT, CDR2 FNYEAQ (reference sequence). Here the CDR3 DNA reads TGTGCTAGCAGCTCACTAGCGAGCGAGACCCAGTACTTC. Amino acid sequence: CASSSLASETQYF.

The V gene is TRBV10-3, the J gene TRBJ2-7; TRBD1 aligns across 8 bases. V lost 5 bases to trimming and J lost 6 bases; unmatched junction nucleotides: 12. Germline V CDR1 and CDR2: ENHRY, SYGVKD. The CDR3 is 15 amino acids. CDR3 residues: CAISFTPGTGFEQYF. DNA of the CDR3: TGTGCCATCAGTTTCACTCCCGGGACAGGTTTCGAGCAGTACTTC.

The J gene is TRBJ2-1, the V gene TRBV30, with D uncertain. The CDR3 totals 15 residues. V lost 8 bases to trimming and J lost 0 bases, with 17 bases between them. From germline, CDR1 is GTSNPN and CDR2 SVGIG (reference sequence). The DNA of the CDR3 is TGTGCCCGGTACCGGGCTCGGAGCTCCTACAATGAGCAGTTCTTC. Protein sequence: CARYRARSSYNEQFF. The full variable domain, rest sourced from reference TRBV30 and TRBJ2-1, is SQTIHQWPATLVQPVGSPLSLECTVEGTSNPNLYWYRQAAGRGLQLLFYSVGIGQISSEVPQNLSASRPQDRQFILSSKKLLLSDSGFYLCARYRARSSYNEQFFGPGTRLTVL.

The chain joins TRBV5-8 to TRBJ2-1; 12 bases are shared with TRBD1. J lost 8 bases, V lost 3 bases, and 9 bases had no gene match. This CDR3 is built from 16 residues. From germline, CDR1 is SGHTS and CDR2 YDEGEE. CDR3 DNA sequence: TGTGCCAGCAGCTCTTTCTGGGACAGGGGGCAAGATGAGCAGTTCTTC. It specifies CASSSFWDRGQDEQFF.

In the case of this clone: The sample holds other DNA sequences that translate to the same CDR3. The CDR3 region is CASSEDRTDTQYF. Here the CDR3 DNA reads TGTGCCAGCAGTGAGGACAGGACAGATACGCAGTATTTT. The chain has TRBV2 and TRBJ2-3; 7 positions agree with TRBD1. The V gene's germline CDR1 is SNHLY and CDR2 FYNNEI. The junction had 0 bases not matched to a gene; V was cut back by 3 bases and J by 3 bases. The CDR3 is 13 amino acids.

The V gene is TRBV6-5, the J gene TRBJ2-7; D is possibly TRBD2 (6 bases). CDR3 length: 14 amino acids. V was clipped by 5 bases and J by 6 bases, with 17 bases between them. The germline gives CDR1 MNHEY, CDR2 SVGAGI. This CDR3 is CASSLTGEGPEQYF. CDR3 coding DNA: TGTGCCAGCAGTCTAACGGGAGAAGGGCCCGAGCAGTACTTC.

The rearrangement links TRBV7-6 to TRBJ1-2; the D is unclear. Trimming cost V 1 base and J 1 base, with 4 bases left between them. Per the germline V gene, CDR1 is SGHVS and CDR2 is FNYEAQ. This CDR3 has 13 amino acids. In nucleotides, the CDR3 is TGTGCCAGCAGCTTAGACATTAACTATGGCTACACCTTC. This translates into CASSLDINYGYTF.

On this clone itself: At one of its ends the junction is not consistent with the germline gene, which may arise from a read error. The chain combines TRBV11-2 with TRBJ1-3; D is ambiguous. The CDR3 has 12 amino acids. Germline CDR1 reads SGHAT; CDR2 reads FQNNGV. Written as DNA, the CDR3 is TGTGCCAGCAGCTTACCTGGGAACACCATATATTTT. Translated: CASSLPGNTIYF.

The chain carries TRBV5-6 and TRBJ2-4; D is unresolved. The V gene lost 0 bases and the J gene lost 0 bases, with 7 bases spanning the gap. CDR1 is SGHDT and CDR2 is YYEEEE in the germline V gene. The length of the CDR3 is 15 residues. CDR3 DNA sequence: TGTGCCAGCAGCTTGGGGCAGCTAGCCAAAAACATTCAGTACTTC. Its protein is CASSLGQLAKNIQYF.

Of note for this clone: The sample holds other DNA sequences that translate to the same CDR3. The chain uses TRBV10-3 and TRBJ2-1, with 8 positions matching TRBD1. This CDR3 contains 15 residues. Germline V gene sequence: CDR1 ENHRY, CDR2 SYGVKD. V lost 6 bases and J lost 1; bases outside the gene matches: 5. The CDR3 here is CAISLGQGSYNEQFF. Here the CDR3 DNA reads TGTGCCATCAGCCTAGGACAGGGTTCCTACAATGAGCAGTTCTTC.

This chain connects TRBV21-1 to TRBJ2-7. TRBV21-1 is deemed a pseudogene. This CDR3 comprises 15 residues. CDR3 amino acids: CASEVSGARSYEQYF. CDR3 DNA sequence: TGTGCCAGCGAAGTTTCCGGGGCAAGGTCCTACGAGCAGTACTTC.

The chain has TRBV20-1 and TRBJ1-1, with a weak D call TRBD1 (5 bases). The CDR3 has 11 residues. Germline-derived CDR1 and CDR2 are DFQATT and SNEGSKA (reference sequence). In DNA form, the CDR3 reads TGCGGAAGCAGGGTGAACACTGAAGCTTTCTTT. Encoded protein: CGSRVNTEAFF.

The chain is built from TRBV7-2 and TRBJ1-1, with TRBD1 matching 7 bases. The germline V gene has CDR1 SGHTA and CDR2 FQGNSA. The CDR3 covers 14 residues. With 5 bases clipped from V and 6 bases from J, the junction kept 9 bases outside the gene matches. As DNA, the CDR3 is TGTGCCAGCAGCGGACAGGAGAAAATAGCTGAAGCTTTCTTT. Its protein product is CASSGQEKIAEAFF.

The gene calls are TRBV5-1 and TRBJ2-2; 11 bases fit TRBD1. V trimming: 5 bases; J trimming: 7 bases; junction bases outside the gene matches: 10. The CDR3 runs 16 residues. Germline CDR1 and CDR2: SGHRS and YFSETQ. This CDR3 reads CASSPETGTGGGELFF. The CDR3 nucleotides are TGCGCCAGCAGTCCCGAAACCGGGACAGGGGGCGGGGAGCTGTTTTTT.

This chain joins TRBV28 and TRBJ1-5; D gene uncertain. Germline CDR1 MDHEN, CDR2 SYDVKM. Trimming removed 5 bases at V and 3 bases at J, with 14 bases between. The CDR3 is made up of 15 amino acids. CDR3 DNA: TGTGCCAGCAGTCCCCCCAGAAAAGTCAATCAGCCCCAGCATTTT. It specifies CASSPPRKVNQPQHF.

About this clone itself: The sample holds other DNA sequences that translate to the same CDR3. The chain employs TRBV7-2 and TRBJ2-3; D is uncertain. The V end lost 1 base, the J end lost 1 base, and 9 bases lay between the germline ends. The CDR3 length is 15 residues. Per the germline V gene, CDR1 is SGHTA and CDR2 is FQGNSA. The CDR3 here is CASSLGGSGTDTQYF. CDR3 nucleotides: TGTGCCAGCAGCTTAGGGGGTTCGGGCACAGATACGCAGTATTTT.

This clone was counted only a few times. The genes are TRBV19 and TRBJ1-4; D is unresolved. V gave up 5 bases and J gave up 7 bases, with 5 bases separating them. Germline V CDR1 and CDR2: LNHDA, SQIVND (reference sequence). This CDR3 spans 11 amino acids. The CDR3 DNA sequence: TGTGCCAGTAGTGTCGGTGAAAAACTGTTTTTT. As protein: CASSVGEKLFF.

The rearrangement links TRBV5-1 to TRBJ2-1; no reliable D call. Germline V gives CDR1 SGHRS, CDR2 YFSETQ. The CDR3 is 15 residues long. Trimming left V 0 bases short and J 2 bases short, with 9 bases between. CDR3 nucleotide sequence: TGCGCCAGCAGCTTGGTAGGGCAGACCTACAATGAGCAGTTCTTC. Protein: CASSLVGQTYNEQFF.

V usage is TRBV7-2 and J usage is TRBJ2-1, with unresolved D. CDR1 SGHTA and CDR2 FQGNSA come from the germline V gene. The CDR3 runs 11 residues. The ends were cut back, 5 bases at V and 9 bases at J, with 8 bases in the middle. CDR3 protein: CASSPNREQFF. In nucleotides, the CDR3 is TGTGCCAGCAGCCCCAATCGTGAGCAGTTCTTC.